The source of this TCR beta chain is a study of monozygotic twins with cystic fibrosis listed by TCRdb under 2021. For context, the study as a whole: Barcoded libraries were made from about 2.7 micrograms of fragmented DNA using approximately 15 PCR cycles. To assess genetic influence on V and J gene usage, the study compared TCR beta repertoires within and across 16 monozygotic twin pairs with cystic fibrosis. The cohort included ten female and six male twin pairs, mostly children and adolescents, aged about 2.0 to 36.4 years with a median of roughly 9.1 years. On the day of blood sampling, twins were ranked among 980 or so cohort participants for weight-for-height and for FEVPerc (FEV1 disease centile). Data for three of the twin pairs had previously been reported in another context. Summary of the overall study and its limitations: Sharing of nucleotide-identical clonotypes was significantly greater within monozygotic CF twin pairs than between unrelated CF individuals (P = 0.000026, Mann-Whitney). Only a small cohort was studied, and no association of shared CDR3 numbers with age, concordance or disease severity was found. V gene usage was most similar to the co-twin for 13 of 16 pairs, and J usage for 8 of 16 pairs, suggesting genetic constraints. Simpson clonality was generally low (median about 0.0095), suggesting a naive-dominated repertoire, with higher clonality in the most severely affected patients.

This clone was counted a single time. The clone's antigen remains unknown. Within one base of it there is no much larger clone, and no base qualities were kept. Compared with germline, V lacks 5 bases and J lacks 4 bases; bases without a gene match: 6. CDR1 and CDR2 are drawn from the germline V gene (reference sequence): SEHNR, FQNEAQ. Counted from cysteine to phenylalanine, this CDR3 has 16 amino acids. The retained sequence is limited to the CDR3, 48 bases, with the frame set at the first base. The twin pairs came from the European Cystic Fibrosis Twin and Sibling Study Cohort, which recruited patients from 150 or so CF clinics across 14 European countries. Zygosity and CFTR genotype were confirmed in-house, and zygosity was tested by multiplex PCR of nine short tandem repeat loci. Peripheral blood was taken from each twin, and clinical parameters were recorded on the day of blood sampling. Phenol/chloroform extraction was used to isolate genomic DNA from peripheral blood cells, and the DNA was then kept in TE buffer at 4 degrees C.

Following the manufacturer's instructions, TCR beta CDR3 regions were amplified by multiplex PCR with the immunoSEQ immune profiling system. Sequencing was performed on an Illumina NextSeq system. In the paper's pipeline: Sequence data were processed on the immunoSEQ Analyzer platform, and clonality was calculated as the square root of Simpson's index of productive rearrangements. V and J usage similarity was measured by Jensen-Shannon distance, and CDR3 generation probabilities were computed with OLGA. The immuneACCESS database (August 2020) and VDJdb (December 2020) were searched for shared CDR3 sequences. The clones in this table, taken by TCRdb from immuneACCESS, are in-frame only. Not every clone is retained; where verified, under half of the shortfall comes from an unresolved V gene, and the cause of the rest is unknown. The DNA was the basis for D and trimming; V, J and clone size are from that table. This sample holds over 25,000 clones; 80% to 95% were observed only once. The ten largest clones represent roughly 0.89% of the sample.

Recombination joined TRBV7-9 with TRBJ2-1, with 12 junctional bases fitting TRBD2. Sequencing input: blood. The receptor's source is a girl aged 2-9 years with cystic fibrosis. At the DNA level, the sequence is TGTGCCAGCAGCCAATGGACTAGCGGGGTATACAATGAGCAGTTCTTC. The encoded protein is CASSQWTSGVYNEQFF.